The T cell receptor (beta chain) under discussion was sequenced for a study of CD8 T cells in Susac syndrome. General study results and limits: In TEMRA cells and active patients, CD8+ clonal expansion in Susac reached its peak.

Comments on this clonotype: Its antigen is undetermined.

CDR3 length: 15 amino acids. Germline V lookup: CDR1 SGHTA, CDR2 FQGTGA. Unmatched junction bases numbered 2, after V lost 2 bases and J lost 3 bases. Random hexamers were used to reverse transcribe an amount of roughly 0.45 to 1 ug RNA. Across 54 Vbeta and 13 Jbeta, immunoSEQ multiplex PCR amplified TCR beta CDR3. TCRdb reanalysed the immunoSEQ multiplex PCR reads using MiXCR and keeps one entry per CDR3 protein. The sample shows about 82,000 distinct CDR3 sequences, 96% of them seen only once. The sample consisted of CD8+ T cells from PBMCs. This sequence joins TRBV7-3 and TRBJ2-2, with 8 bases matching TRBD1. The clonotype was recovered from a human donor with Susac syndrome. Here the CDR3 reads CASSLQGADTGELFF. CDR3 sequence (DNA): TGTGCCAGCAGCTTACAGGGGGCGGACACCGGGGAGCTGTTTTTT.